A single sample is the source of the 25 T cell receptor beta chains below, sequenced in a study of blood T cells in healthy people across ages. The second PCR ran about 6 to 11 cycles with a sample-barcoded 5' primer and J-beta primers. Each CDR3 protein gets one entry after TCRdb re-called the 5' RACE reads with MiXCR. The table has 800,000 to 950,000 distinct CDR3 sequences, under 50% seen once. Sequenced input: blood. These TCRs come from a young man in good health.

V usage is TRBV4-1 and J usage is TRBJ1-2, with TRBD1 matching 8 bases. CDR3 length: 16 amino acids. Trimming cost V 3 bases and J 8 bases; bases outside gene matches: 14. Germline V lookup: CDR1 MGHRA, CDR2 YSYEKL. The CDR3 region has the DNA TGCGCCAGCAGCCATGATGTCGGACAGGGTGCTTTGGGCTACACCTTC. Residues: CASSHDVGQGALGYTF.

The CDR3, as DNA: TGTGCCAGCAGTGGGGGACTAGAAACAGATACGCAGTATTTT. It encodes CASSGGLETDTQYF. The chain combines TRBV2 with TRBJ2-3; 8 bases match TRBD2. Germline assignment: CDR1 SNHLY and CDR2 FYNNEI. This CDR3 region has 14 residues. The V and J ends lost 4 bases and 3 bases, in that order; junction bases with no gene match: 3. Based on the CDR3 plus reference TRBV2 and TRBJ2-3, the full variable domain is EPEVTQTPSHQVTQMGQEVILRCVPISNHLYFYWYRQILGQKVEFLVSFYNNEISEKSEIFDDQFSVERPDGSNFTLKIRSTKLEDSAMYFCASSGGLETDTQYFGPGTRLTVL.

The chain recombines TRBV28 with TRBJ2-6; 8 nucleotides line up with TRBD1. The germline CDR1 and CDR2 sequences are MDHEN and SYDVKM. The CDR3 loop spans 18 amino acids. The J segment lost 3 bases and the V segment lost 3 bases, leaving 10 bases of the junction unmatched. The CDR3 DNA follows: TGTGCCAGCAGTTTTACGGGCCAGGGGGCGCTTGGGGCCAACGTCCTGACTTTC. The encoded protein is CASSFTGQGALGANVLTF.

This clonotype was detected only a few times. The V call is TRBV7-2, the J call TRBJ2-3; D remains ambiguous. The CDR3 has 12 residues. Germline assignment: CDR1 SGHTA and CDR2 FQGNSA. V gave up 2 bases and J gave up 7 bases, with 7 bases separating them. CDR3 region: CASSLLQYTQYF. The CDR3 DNA follows: TGTGCCAGCAGCTTATTACAGTATACGCAGTATTTT.

The chain uses TRBV5-1 and TRBJ2-3; D not resolved. The CDR3 covers 15 residues. CDR1 SGHRS and CDR2 YFSETQ come from the germline V gene. V was pared by 0 bases and J by 1 base, with 9 bases between. This CDR3 reads CASSLALSGTDTQYF. The CDR3, as DNA: TGCGCCAGCAGCTTGGCGCTCAGCGGCACAGATACGCAGTATTTT.

The J gene is TRBJ2-7, the V gene TRBV6-1; the match to TRBD1 covers 7 bases. CDR3 size: 12 residues. Germline CDR1 MNHNS, CDR2 SASEGT. After removal of 8 bases from V and 1 base from J, the junction contained 2 bases not matched to a gene. The CDR3 here is CASRDRSYEQYF. CDR3 in DNA: TGTGCCAGCCGGGACAGATCCTACGAGCAGTACTTC.

In its sample, this clonotype was seen a few times. CDR3 DNA sequence: TGTGCCACGGGCCTTACAAGAACGAATGAGCAGTTCTTC. Its protein product is CATGLTRTNEQFF. The rearrangement joins TRBV27 to TRBJ2-1; D uncertain. Trimming left V 10 bases short and J 7 bases short, with 17 bases between. This CDR3 contains 13 residues. Germline V gene sequence: CDR1 MNHEY, CDR2 SMNVEV (reference sequence).

This clonotype was recorded a few times. The V call is TRBV14, the J call TRBJ1-1; no reliable D call. The CDR3 has 15 residues. V was cut by 0 bases and J by 0 bases, with 8 bases left in between. Germline V gives CDR1 SGHDN, CDR2 FVKESK. The CDR3, as DNA: TGTGCCAGCAGCCAAGATATGGTTTTGAACACTGAAGCTTTCTTT. It yields the protein CASSQDMVLNTEAFF.

This clonotype was detected only a few times. This chain uses TRBV24-1 with TRBJ1-2, with 9 bases identical to TRBD1. Trimming at V came to 4 bases and at J to 4 bases, leaving 6 bases not matched to a gene. The length of the CDR3 is 15 residues. CDR1 and CDR2 from the germline V gene are KGHDR and SFDVKD. As DNA, the CDR3 is TGTGCCACCAGTGACCGGACAGGGGACTCCTATGGCTACACCTTC. Translation: CATSDRTGDSYGYTF.

This clonotype was detected once. J is TRBJ2-1 and V is TRBV6-4, with 9 bases lining up with TRBD2. With V trimmed by 3 bases and J by 6 bases, 3 bases remained unmatched. Germline CDR1 reads MRHNA; CDR2 reads SNTAGT. This CDR3 comprises 14 residues. CDR3 sequence reads: CASSEASGINEQFF. The CDR3 region has the DNA TGTGCCAGCAGTGAGGCTAGCGGGATCAATGAGCAGTTCTTC.

The chain links TRBV6-5 to TRBJ1-2; 9 positions match TRBD1. Losses at the gene ends were 5 bases for V and 4 bases for J; bases not matched to a gene: 8. Germline CDR1 is MNHEY and CDR2 is SVGAGI. This CDR3 is built from 15 residues. DNA of the CDR3: TGTGCCAGCAGTGGGACGACAGGGGGGGGCTATGGCTACACCTTC. It codes for CASSGTTGGGYGYTF.

This clonotype has more than one count but fewer than ten. The V call is TRBV14, the J call TRBJ2-3, with D possibly being TRBD2 (5 bases). V lost 6 bases and J 2 bases, leaving 15 bases between the germline ends. In germline, CDR1 is SGHDN, CDR2 FVKESK. There are 15 residues in the CDR3. The CDR3 DNA reads TGTGCCAGCAGAAGGTTGGACTCGGACACAGATACGCAGTATTTT. Translated, it gives CASRRLDSDTDTQYF.

To note about this clonotype: Germline and junction disagree at one end, which may indicate a read error. J is TRBJ2-7 and V is TRBV12-3 or TRBV12-4, with TRBD1 identical over 9 bases. There are 16 residues in the CDR3. The DNA of the CDR3 is TGTGCCTGCAGTTTTTTGGGACAGGGAGACTCCTACGAGCAGTACTTC. Its translation: CACSFLGQGDSYEQYF.

The V call is TRBV29-1, the J call TRBJ1-5; possible D gene TRBD1, 5 bases. The ends were cut back, 4 bases at V and 9 bases at J, with 16 bases in the middle. The CDR3 contains 13 residues. CDR1 is SQVTM and CDR2 is ANQGSEA in the germline V gene. The CDR3 spells CSVGGSATGPQHF. CDR3 DNA sequence: TGCAGCGTTGGGGGGTCCGCTACCGGGCCCCAGCATTTT. Looking up the rest from reference TRBV29-1 and TRBJ1-5 gives the full variable domain: SAVISQKPSRDICQRGTSLTIQCQVDSQVTMMFWYRQQPGQSLTLIATANQGSEATYESGFVIDKFPISRPNLTFSTLTVSNMSPEDSSIYLCSVGGSATGPQHFGDGTRLSIL.

This clonotype was recorded only once. The V call is TRBV14, the J call TRBJ1-4, with D tentatively TRBD1 (6 bases). The CDR3 length is 16 residues. V dropped 0 bases and J dropped 6 bases, with 14 bases sitting between them. CDR1 and CDR2 from the germline V gene are SGHDN and FVKESK. The CDR3 sequence is CASSQDHGRGHEKLFF. CDR3 DNA sequence: TGTGCCAGCAGCCAAGATCACGGCAGGGGCCATGAAAAACTGTTTTTT.

This clonotype was detected a few times. The junction shows a germline mismatch at one end, possibly a read error. This chain links TRBV15 with TRBJ1-2, with D maybe TRBD1 (5 bases). The CDR3 is 14 residues long. Germline V gene sequence: CDR1 LNHNV, CDR2 YYDKDF (reference sequence). For the CDR3, the DNA is TGTGCCACCAGCGGAGACAGTTCCCTCTATGGCTACACCTTC. Encoded protein: CATSGDSSLYGYTF.

The chain combines TRBV20-1 with TRBJ1-3; a weak D match, TRBD1 (5 bases). V gave up 5 bases and J gave up 1 base, with 12 bases separating them. Germline lookup yields CDR1 DFQATT and CDR2 SNEGSKA (reference sequence). This CDR3 contains 14 residues. CDR3 nucleotides: TGCAGTGCTGACTCGGGGGGGTCTGGAAACACCATATATTTT. Amino acid sequence: CSADSGGSGNTIYF.

V and J are TRBV10-3 and TRBJ2-7, with 12 bases lining up with TRBD2. V dropped 5 bases and J dropped 3; count of bases not matched to a gene: 8. Per the germline V gene, CDR1 is ENHRY and CDR2 is SYGVKD. The CDR3 has 16 residues. The chain's CDR3 is CAISKASGGASYEQYF. For the CDR3, the DNA is TGTGCCATCAGTAAAGCTAGCGGGGGGGCCAGCTACGAGCAGTACTTC.

V gene TRBV2 combines with J gene TRBJ1-6; D is ambiguous. Germline CDR1 SNHLY, CDR2 FYNNEI. V lost 5 bases and J lost 10, with 9 bases in between. This CDR3 comprises 12 residues. The CDR3 sequence is CASSTTRSPLHF. For the CDR3, the DNA is TGTGCCAGCAGTACTACCAGATCACCCCTCCACTTT.

This clonotype was recorded a few times. The J gene is TRBJ2-1, the V gene TRBV20-1, with D maybe TRBD1 (5 bases). The germline V gene encodes CDR1 DFQATT and CDR2 SNEGSKA (reference sequence). The CDR3 contains 15 residues. The germline V and J ends were trimmed by 3 bases and 3 bases, with 15 bases remaining between them. In DNA, the CDR3 is TGCAGTGCTAGTGCAGGGTCCAGCCTCTACAATGAGCAGTTCTTC. This sequence encodes CSASAGSSLYNEQFF.

The chain couples TRBV9 to TRBJ2-7; a weak D match, TRBD1 (6 bases). Per the germline V gene, CDR1 is SGDLS and CDR2 is YYNGEE. V lost 0 bases to trimming and J lost 1 base, with 14 bases between them. CDR3 length: 16 amino acids. CDR3 region: CASSVEEGRGSYEQYF. The CDR3 DNA reads as TGTGCCAGCAGCGTAGAGGAAGGAAGGGGGTCCTACGAGCAGTACTTC.

This clonotype was recorded a few times. The V call is TRBV12-3 or TRBV12-4, the J call TRBJ2-3, with D uncertain. Trimming stripped 6 bases from V and 1 base from J, with 5 bases between. The CDR3 consists of 12 residues. In nucleotides, the CDR3 is TGTGCCAGCAGGACTGGCACAGATACGCAGTATTTT. Translating gives CASRTGTDTQYF.

The V call is TRBV6-1, the J call TRBJ2-7; TRBD1 matches at 8 bases. V gave up 4 bases and J gave up 4 bases; unmatched junction bases: 9. CDR1 is MNHNS and CDR2 is SASEGT in the germline V gene. CDR3 length: 15 residues. The CDR3 sequence is CASSGPGQALYEQYF. DNA for the CDR3: TGTGCCAGCAGTGGACCGGGACAGGCCCTGTACGAGCAGTACTTC.

Only a few counts were recorded for this clonotype. V usage is TRBV20-1 and J usage is TRBJ2-7; D remains ambiguous. V dropped 2 bases and J dropped 2 bases, with 10 bases sitting between them. The CDR3 is 13 residues long. The germline gives CDR1 DFQATT, CDR2 SNEGSKA (reference sequence). CDR3 bases: TGCAGTGCTAGAACCAGATACACCTACGAGCAGTACTTC. Translating it yields CSARTRYTYEQYF.

The chain uses TRBV28 and TRBJ1-6; D possibly corresponds to TRBD1 (5 bases). This CDR3 has 17 residues. V was cut by 1 base and J by 4 bases, with 14 bases left in between. Germline V gene data show CDR1 as MDHEN and CDR2 as SYDVKM. The CDR3 loop is CASSLYRTTVYNSPLHF. In nucleotides, the CDR3 is TGTGCCAGCAGTTTATACCGGACAACAGTTTATAATTCACCCCTCCACTTT. The whole variable domain, remainder taken from reference TRBV28 and TRBJ1-6, is DVKVTQSSRYLVKRTGEKVFLECVQDMDHENMFWYRQDPGLGLRLIYFSYDVKMKEKGDIPEGYSVSREKKERFSLILESASTNQTSMYLCASSLYRTTVYNSPLHFGNGTRLTVT.